The 12 T cell receptor beta chains below all came from one sample that was sequenced in a study of blood T cell repertoires in COVID-19. Only in-frame clones appear in the TCRdb table, and some are missing; sequencing was by immunoSEQ multiplex PCR. This sample has approximately 230,000 clones, with roughly 84% found just once. The sample comprised peripheral blood. The source of these receptors is a woman in her thirties or forties who had recovered from COVID-19.

This clone was seen a handful of times. The chain carries TRBV5-4 and TRBJ2-2; maybe TRBD1 (5 bases). Germline CDR1 is SGHNT and CDR2 is YYREEE (reference sequence). V shed 0 bases and J shed 6 bases, with 12 bases lying between them. The CDR3 contains 15 residues. The CDR3 here is CASSLGQWKAGELFF. The CDR3 nucleotides are TGTGCCAGCAGCTTGGGACAGTGGAAGGCCGGGGAGCTGTTTTTT.

The chain uses TRBV7-8 and TRBJ2-2; TRBD1 aligns across 7 bases. Germline V lookup: CDR1 SGHVS, CDR2 FQNEAQ. The V segment lost 7 bases and the J segment 3 bases; nucleotides outside the gene matches: 8. The CDR3 sequence is 15 residues long. The CDR3 reads CASTSGQGDTGELFF. CDR3 nucleotide sequence: TGTGCCAGCACCTCAGGGCAGGGGGACACCGGGGAGCTGTTTTTT.

The gene calls are TRBV29-1 and TRBJ2-3; 9 bases match TRBD1. Germline loops: CDR1 SQVTM, CDR2 ANQGSEA. Trimming cost V 7 bases and J 5 bases; bases outside gene matches: 7. CDR3 size: 13 residues. The CDR3 protein is CSGGTGWGDTQYF. CDR3 DNA: TGCAGCGGAGGGACAGGGTGGGGAGATACGCAGTATTTT.

A single count supports this clone. The rearrangement uses TRBV7-9 and TRBJ2-2; D perhaps matches TRBD2 (6 bases). This CDR3 region has 15 residues. Germline-derived CDR1 and CDR2 are SEHNR and FQNEAQ (reference sequence). V dropped 2 bases and J dropped 3 bases, with 10 bases sitting between them. This chain's CDR3 is CASSLTGTYTGELFF. CDR3 in DNA: TGTGCCAGCAGCTTAACCGGGACTTACACCGGGGAGCTGTTTTTT.

The chain joins TRBV2 to TRBJ1-5; 9 nucleotides line up with TRBD1. Germline CDR1 is SNHLY and CDR2 is FYNNEI. V trimming: 0 bases; J trimming: 1 base; junction bases outside the gene matches: 1. This CDR3 is 16 amino acids long. This chain's CDR3 is CASSEAGQGSNQPQHF. The CDR3, as DNA: TGTGCCAGCAGTGAAGCGGGACAGGGAAGCAATCAGCCCCAGCATTTT.

V and J are TRBV12-3 or TRBV12-4 and TRBJ2-2; D remains unclear. This CDR3 contains 10 residues. V gave up 8 bases and J gave up 8 bases, with 6 bases separating them. As DNA, the CDR3 is TGTGCCAGCTGTACAGGGGAGCTGTTTTTT. Residues: CASCTGELFF.

The rearrangement joins TRBV7-9 to TRBJ1-4; D might be TRBD1 (5 bases). The CDR3 extends over 17 amino acids. Germline V gene lookup returns CDR1 SEHNR and CDR2 FQNEAQ (reference sequence). The V end was cut by 1 base, the J end by 8 bases, with 20 bases between. The CDR3 region is CASSLETSGQGGEKLFF. As DNA, the CDR3 is TGTGCCAGCAGCTTAGAGACAAGTGGTCAGGGTGGGGAAAAACTGTTTTTT.

The chain recombines TRBV6-5 with TRBJ2-2, with TRBD1 as a possible D gene (5 bases). This CDR3 has 15 amino acids. Germline V gene sequence: CDR1 MNHEY, CDR2 SVGAGI. V was cut by 5 bases and J by 2 bases, with 12 bases left in between. The CDR3 region has the DNA TGTGCCAGCAGTCGCAGGGCGCCTAACACCGGGGAGCTGTTTTTT. Protein: CASSRRAPNTGELFF.

For the CDR3, the DNA is TGTGCCAGTAGAGGAGGGTACTATAATTCACCCCTCCACTTT. This gives the protein CASRGGYYNSPLHF. The chain couples TRBV19 to TRBJ1-6; D gene ambiguous. This CDR3 region has 14 residues. V lost 6 bases to trimming and J lost 3 bases, with 9 bases between them. Germline V lookup: CDR1 LNHDA, CDR2 SQIVND (reference sequence).

The CDR3 DNA reads TGTGCCAGCAGCTTGGGGCCAGTAAAGGGGGCACCCCTCCACTTT. Its protein product is CASSLGPVKGAPLHF. The V gene is TRBV5-6, the J gene TRBJ1-6; a weak D match, TRBD1 (6 bases). CDR1 is SGHDT and CDR2 is YYEEEE in the germline V gene. V lost 0 bases and J 11 bases, leaving 15 bases between the germline ends. CDR3 size: 15 residues.

CDR3 residues: CASSHQGTTGELFF. DNA for the CDR3: TGTGCCAGCAGCCATCAGGGGACCACCGGGGAGCTGTTTTTT. The chain combines TRBV7-4 with TRBJ2-2; D is possibly TRBD1 (6 bases). The CDR3 extends over 14 amino acids. V gave up 5 bases and J gave up 4 bases, with 11 bases separating them. Germline CDR1 reads SGHVT; CDR2 reads SQSDAQ.

The rearrangement joins TRBV4-3 to TRBJ2-2; D remains unclear. CDR1 is LGHNA and CDR2 is YSLEER in the germline V gene. The CDR3 runs to 14 residues. Trimming removed 0 bases from V and 5 bases from J, with 7 bases in between. CDR3 loop: CASSQETPTGELFF. In DNA form, the CDR3 reads TGCGCCAGCAGCCAAGAAACACCGACCGGGGAGCTGTTTTTT.